The present entry profiles one T cell receptor (beta chain) with its context. The clone's antigen remains unknown. No much larger clonotype is one base removed from it; base qualities were not supplied. Library preparation was by 5' RACE. Sequencing instrument: Illumina HiSeq 2500. A second PCR of roughly 6 to 12 cycles was run with a J-beta primer mix and a sample-barcoded 5' primer. Each TCR beta cDNA molecule received a unique molecular identifier from a template-switch 5' adaptor carrying 12 random nucleotides. At least 3 million CDR3-containing paired-end reads were obtained from each sample. First-strand cDNA synthesis was performed from all RNA using the Mint cDNA synthesis kit, with priming by a TRBC-specific oligonucleotide. After uracil-DNA glycosylase treatment, a first 18-cycle PCR used universal primers M1SS and BC2_uni_R on all cDNA. In the original analysis: For normalization, 1 million high-quality reads were randomly selected from each sample, with every read carrying a distinct molecular identifier. Reads sharing molecular identifiers were discarded rather than binned into consensus sequences. MiTCR, set to a Q25 quality threshold and the strictest error-elimination algorithm, was used for CDR3 identification, clonotype clustering and error correction. Lower-bound total TCR beta diversity was estimated with a nonparametric unseen species model using Euler transformation. Starting from the raw public reads, TCRdb applied fastp trimming at Q25, assembled clones with MiXCR and retained in-frame beta chains. Entries are consolidated by CDR3 protein sequence, retaining the most common genes and DNA. These V and J calls are TCRdb output, not the study's own analysis. This sample has under 2 million distinct CDR3 sequences in its table, and about 32% of those were observed once. Approximately 10% of the sample rests with the top ten.

The germline V end is reduced by 5 bases and the J end by 1 base; junction bases left unmatched: 4. CDR1 and CDR2 were assigned from the germline V gene (reference sequence) as DFQATT and SNEGSKA. From the cysteine through the phenylalanine, the CDR3 covers 13 amino acids. The read is trimmed to its CDR3 DNA, 39 bases read in frame from base 1. This specimen belongs to a study of blood T cells in healthy people across ages (dated by TCRdb to the mid-2010s). In the study overall: In model experiments, template switching captured about one uniquely barcoded TCR beta cDNA molecule for every two T cells. Two additional independent replicas of 1 million unique cDNA reads from the same blood draw were analyzed for two donors (one aged 18 to 29 and one aged 80 or older). Age-related changes in TCR beta repertoire diversity were measured in the study by deep sequencing normalized with unique cDNA molecular identifiers. The donors were split into four age groups: young (average about 15 years), middle-aged (roughly 42), aged (around 67) and long-lived (approximately 80). To avoid experimental bias, donors of different ages were randomly spread across the sequencing lanes.

Donors were 35 to 40 systemically healthy Caucasian individuals from Russia aged about 6 to 100 years. Roughly 9.5 milliliters of peripheral blood were drawn from each donor into EDTA-treated Vacutainer tubes. PBMCs were isolated by Ficoll-Paque density-gradient centrifugation, with at least 6.5 million obtained per sample. Total RNA, at least 6 micrograms per sample, was extracted from PBMCs with Trizol reagent. For every donor, an aliquot of PBMCs went through flow cytometry to measure the percentages of naive CD45RAhigh/CD27high T cells. Broad study findings and their caveats: Estimates of total diversity from one million sequenced T cells were regarded as lower bounds and underestimates. Compared with the aged group, more naive CD4+ T cells, fewer expanded clones and increased TCR diversity were shown by the long-lived group, suggesting age selection. Because the CMV infection status of the donors was unknown, age-related changes in expanded clonotypes may potentially have been confounded. Since profiling was done on bulk unsorted PBMCs, naive and antigen-experienced compartments could not be conclusively compared. As age increased, observed TCR beta diversity per million T cells dropped in a roughly linear way, and a significant reduction was already evident by age 40. A strong correlation was found between observed TCR beta diversity and the percentage of naive T cells measured by flow cytometry.

Sequenced: blood. This chain is built from TRBV20-1 and TRBJ1-1, with 7 bases aligning to TRBD1. This TCR came from a woman in her 30s in good health. The CDR3 protein: CSAGGQPNTEAFF. The DNA is TGCAGTGCTGGGGGACAGCCGAACACTGAAGCTTTCTTT.